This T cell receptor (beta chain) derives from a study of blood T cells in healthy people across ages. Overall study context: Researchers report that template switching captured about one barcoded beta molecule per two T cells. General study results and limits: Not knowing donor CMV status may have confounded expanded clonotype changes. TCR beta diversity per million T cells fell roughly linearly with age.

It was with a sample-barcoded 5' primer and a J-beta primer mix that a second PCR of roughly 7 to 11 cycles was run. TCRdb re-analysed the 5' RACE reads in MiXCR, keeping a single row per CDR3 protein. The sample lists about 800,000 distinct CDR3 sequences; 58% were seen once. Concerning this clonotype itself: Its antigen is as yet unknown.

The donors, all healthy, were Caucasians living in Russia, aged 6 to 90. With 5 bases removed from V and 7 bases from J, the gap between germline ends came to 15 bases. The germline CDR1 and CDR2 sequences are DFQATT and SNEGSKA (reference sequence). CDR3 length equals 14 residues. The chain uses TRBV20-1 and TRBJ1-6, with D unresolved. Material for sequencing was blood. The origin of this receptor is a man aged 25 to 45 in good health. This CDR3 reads CSAPLAMGNSPLHF. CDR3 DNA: TGCAGTGCTCCCCTCGCCATGGGAAATTCACCCCTCCACTTT.